Below, 25 T cell receptor beta chains from the same sample are listed, as sequenced in a study of siplizumab effects on memory and regulatory T cells (dated by TCRdb to the late 2010s). Library creation used the immunoSEQ multiplex PCR assay. In its TCRdb copy, this immuneACCESS table keeps in-frame sequences only and misses some clones. Where compared with another copy, unresolved V genes explain less than half of these, and the others have no known cause. The sample includes around 100,000 clones, with 75% to 95% observed a single time. The top ten clonotypes cover 0.13% to 0.15% of the sample. Material for sequencing was CD4+ T cells sorted from blood. The receptor source for this set is a human donor in good health.

The chain recombines TRBV18 with TRBJ1-2, with no clear D. The CDR3 contains 13 residues. V was pared by 3 bases and J by 4 bases, with 9 bases between. Looked up from germline, CDR1 is KGHSH and CDR2 is LQKENI. In nucleotides, the CDR3 is TGTGCCAGCTCACCCGCAGATCTCTATGGCTACACCTTC. Translation: CASSPADLYGYTF.

This chain connects TRBV7-2 to TRBJ1-2; D is uncertain. V gave up 1 base and J gave up 2 bases, with 11 bases separating them. Germline lookup yields CDR1 SGHTA and CDR2 FQGNSA. The CDR3 length is 15 residues. The CDR3 bases are TGTGCCAGCAGCTTAGGCCTCCTGCCCAACTATGGCTACACCTTC. Encoded protein: CASSLGLLPNYGYTF.

The chain carries TRBV11-2 and TRBJ2-3; D is unresolved. The V and J ends lost 1 base and 5 bases respectively, with 7 bases between them. Germline V gene sequence: CDR1 SGHAT, CDR2 FQNNGV. CDR3 length equals 13 residues. The CDR3 reads CASSLVPGDTQYF. The CDR3 nucleotides are TGTGCCAGCAGCTTAGTACCGGGAGATACGCAGTATTTT.

CDR3 loop: CASTLGGTSGESYNEQFF. CDR3 in DNA: TGTGCCAGCACCCTAGGAGGGACTAGCGGGGAATCCTACAATGAGCAGTTCTTC. The chain is built from TRBV7-2 and TRBJ2-1; the match to TRBD2 covers 13 bases. V lost 7 bases, J lost 1 base, and 10 bases stayed unmatched. The CDR3 is 18 amino acids. CDR1 SGHTA and CDR2 FQGNSA come from the germline V gene.

The gene calls are TRBV19 and TRBJ2-7, with 8 nucleotides matching TRBD2. This CDR3 has 15 residues. Germline lookup yields CDR1 LNHDA and CDR2 SQIVND (reference sequence). The trim removed 1 base at V and 5 bases at J, leaving 7 bases unmatched. CDR3 coding DNA: TGTGCCAGTAGTATAGGAGCGGGGGACCCCCACGAGCAGTACTTC. As protein: CASSIGAGDPHEQYF.

The V gene is TRBV6-5, the J gene TRBJ1-2; 7 bases fit TRBD1. The germline gives CDR1 MNHEY, CDR2 SVGAGI. The ends lost 7 bases at V and 5 bases at J; junction bases unmatched: 4. The CDR3 spans 12 residues. The CDR3 loop reads CASKGALYGYTF. The DNA of the CDR3 is TGTGCCAGCAAGGGGGCCCTGTATGGCTACACCTTC.

The rearrangement links TRBV30 to TRBJ1-2; TRBD1 is a possible D gene (5 bases). V was trimmed by 3 bases and J by 3 bases, leaving 8 bases between them. Germline CDR1 reads GTSNPN; CDR2 reads SVGIG (reference sequence). This CDR3 region has 12 residues. The CDR3 sequence is CAWRQGDYGYTF. DNA of the CDR3: TGTGCCTGGAGACAAGGGGACTATGGCTACACCTTC.

In this sample, this clone turned up a few times. The CDR3 sequence is CASSRDSSYEQYF. The CDR3 coding sequence is TGTGCCAGCAGCCGGGACAGCTCCTACGAGCAGTACTTC. The chain has TRBV28 and TRBJ2-7, with 7 bases lining up with TRBD1. CDR1 is MDHEN and CDR2 is SYDVKM in the germline V gene. With 6 bases clipped from V and 0 bases from J, the junction kept 2 bases outside the gene matches. The CDR3 extends over 13 amino acids.

The V gene is TRBV6-5, the J gene TRBJ1-2, with D maybe TRBD1 (5 bases). This CDR3 contains 15 residues. Deletions cut 0 bases from V and 7 bases from J, with 15 bases between. From germline, CDR1 is MNHEY and CDR2 SVGAGI. CDR3 sequence: CASSYSLQDSGGYTF. Written as DNA, the CDR3 is TGTGCCAGCAGTTACTCCCTACAGGATTCGGGTGGCTACACCTTC.

The chain couples TRBV28 to TRBJ2-3; no clear D. The CDR3 sequence is 17 residues long. V lost 7 bases, J lost 1 base, and 21 bases lay in between. Germline values: CDR1 MDHEN, CDR2 SYDVKM. CDR3 residues: CASKGTFWELGTDTQYF. The CDR3 DNA reads TGTGCCAGCAAGGGCACTTTTTGGGAATTAGGCACAGATACGCAGTATTTT.

J is TRBJ1-6 and V is TRBV6-5, with D tentatively TRBD1 (6 bases). The V end lost 5 bases, the J end lost 6 bases, and 14 bases lay between the germline ends. Germline V lookup: CDR1 MNHEY, CDR2 SVGAGI. This CDR3 is built from 15 residues. The CDR3 coding sequence is TGTGCCAGCAGTAGGGGGGGGGCGCGTAATTCACCCCTCCACTTT. It codes for CASSRGGARNSPLHF.

The chain is built from TRBV18 and TRBJ2-3; D might be TRBD2 (6 bases). CDR1 KGHSH and CDR2 LQKENI come from the germline V gene. Trimming shortened V by 1 base and J by 3 bases, and 11 bases separated the two germline ends. The CDR3 extends over 15 amino acids. Here the CDR3 DNA reads TGTGCCAGCTCACCACGCAGGGAGGCTACAGATACGCAGTATTTT. Its translation is CASSPRREATDTQYF.

The gene calls are TRBV2 and TRBJ2-2; 7 bases are shared with TRBD1. The CDR3 runs to 14 residues. The germline V gene encodes CDR1 SNHLY and CDR2 FYNNEI. With V trimmed by 5 bases and J by 8 bases, 8 bases remained unmatched. The DNA for the CDR3 is TGTGCCAGCAGTAGACAGGGCGAGGGAGGGGAGCTGTTTTTT. It encodes CASSRQGEGGELFF.

The genes are TRBV28 and TRBJ1-1; no clear D. V was clipped by 5 bases and J by 3 bases, with 19 bases between them. CDR3 length equals 16 residues. The germline V gene encodes CDR1 MDHEN and CDR2 SYDVKM. The CDR3 DNA is TGTGCCAGCAGTCTTTACGACTCGGCGGGCTACACTGAAGCTTTCTTT. This translates into CASSLYDSAGYTEAFF. Supplemented by reference TRBV28 and TRBJ1-1, the full variable domain reads DVKVTQSSRYLVKRTGEKVFLECVQDMDHENMFWYRQDPGLGLRLIYFSYDVKMKEKGDIPEGYSVSREKKERFSLILESASTNQTSMYLCASSLYDSAGYTEAFFGQGTRLTVV.

The chain combines TRBV6-5 with TRBJ1-2; TRBD1 aligns across 9 bases. This CDR3 has 16 amino acids. V shed 2 bases and J 5 bases; nucleotides not matched to a gene: 9. Germline values: CDR1 MNHEY, CDR2 SVGAGI. The CDR3, as DNA: TGTGCCAGCAGTTACACACAGGGGGCTCGAGGGTATGGCTACACCTTC. Translating it yields CASSYTQGARGYGYTF.

The sample holds one count of this clone. The chain carries TRBV11-1 and TRBJ2-1; TRBD2 matches at 7 bases. Germline CDR1 and CDR2: SGHAT and FQDESV (reference sequence). The CDR3 totals 12 residues. Trimming cost V 5 bases and J 9 bases; bases outside gene matches: 4. CDR3 DNA: TGTGCCAGCAGCCCGTCGGGGGGTGAGCAGTTCTTC. Encoded protein: CASSPSGGEQFF.

The J gene is TRBJ2-2, the V gene TRBV7-3; either TRBD1 or TRBD2 may supply D (5 bases each). Trimming removed 1 base at V and 2 bases at J, with 14 bases between. CDR1 is SGHTA, CDR2 FQGTGA, per germline. The CDR3 is 17 amino acids. In DNA, the CDR3 is TGTGCCAGCAGCTTAAGGGGCGGGCAGCCCAACACCGGGGAGCTGTTTTTT. This sequence encodes CASSLRGGQPNTGELFF.

This clone has only one observation. The rearrangement links TRBV4-2 to TRBJ2-1, with a possible D match to TRBD2 (6 bases). Per the germline V gene, CDR1 is LGHNA and CDR2 is YNFKEQ. V lost 0 bases, J lost 0 bases, and 12 bases lay in between. The length of the CDR3 is 17 residues. The CDR3 sequence is CASSQDAGGSSYNEQFF. The CDR3 nucleotides read TGTGCCAGCAGCCAAGATGCCGGGGGTAGCTCCTACAATGAGCAGTTCTTC.

This chain links TRBV6-5 with TRBJ2-7, with D possibly being TRBD1 (6 bases). The CDR3 extends over 14 amino acids. Germline CDR1 MNHEY, CDR2 SVGAGI. Deletions cut 10 bases from V and 3 bases from J, with 19 bases between. The CDR3 sequence is CATVKGAGVYEQYF. For the CDR3, the DNA is TGTGCCACCGTCAAAGGGGCAGGGGTCTACGAGCAGTACTTC.

The V gene is TRBV18, the J gene TRBJ2-5; D gene ambiguous. The germline V gene has CDR1 KGHSH and CDR2 LQKENI. Between the trimmed V and J ends, which lost 2 bases and 2 bases, there was a span of 9 bases. CDR3 length: 14 amino acids. CDR3 bases: TGTGCCAGCTCACCAATCCTCGGGCAAGAGACCCAGTACTTC. Translated, it gives CASSPILGQETQYF.

In its sample, this clone was seen once. CDR3 nucleotide sequence: TGTGCCAGCAGTGGGGGCGGGTCCTACAATGAGCAGTTCTTC. Its protein product is CASSGGGSYNEQFF. The J gene is TRBJ2-1, the V gene TRBV2, with D tentatively TRBD1 or TRBD2 (5 bases each). Germline V gives CDR1 SNHLY, CDR2 FYNNEI. The V end lost 4 bases, the J end lost 1 base, and 8 bases lay between the germline ends. CDR3 length: 14 amino acids. Together with reference TRBV2 and TRBJ2-1, the CDR3 gives the full variable domain: EPEVTQTPSHQVTQMGQEVILRCVPISNHLYFYWYRQILGQKVEFLVSFYNNEISEKSEIFDDQFSVERPDGSNFTLKIRSTKLEDSAMYFCASSGGGSYNEQFFGPGTRLTVL.

This rearrangement joins TRBV2 to TRBJ1-5; D is unresolved. This CDR3 has 15 amino acids. Germline V CDR1 and CDR2: SNHLY, FYNNEI. The ends were cut back, 5 bases at V and 0 bases at J, with 11 bases in the middle. Here the CDR3 reads CASSSDGTSNQPQHF. As DNA, the CDR3 is TGTGCCAGCAGTTCCGACGGAACTAGCAATCAGCCCCAGCATTTT. The full variable domain, with the rest looked up from reference TRBV2 and TRBJ1-5, is EPEVTQTPSHQVTQMGQEVILRCVPISNHLYFYWYRQILGQKVEFLVSFYNNEISEKSEIFDDQFSVERPDGSNFTLKIRSTKLEDSAMYFCASSSDGTSNQPQHFGDGTRLSIL.

This chain connects TRBV7-9 to TRBJ1-1, with TRBD1 as a possible D gene (5 bases). The V end was cut by 2 bases, the J end by 2 bases, with 12 bases between. Germline CDR1 SEHNR, CDR2 FQNEAQ (reference sequence). CDR3 length equals 15 residues. The CDR3 region is CASSLSAGGNTEAFF. The CDR3 coding sequence is TGTGCCAGCAGCTTATCCGCCGGGGGAAACACTGAAGCTTTCTTT.

The chain links TRBV7-3 to TRBJ1-2; 7 nucleotides align to TRBD1. The CDR3 length is 15 residues. J gave up 0 bases and V 5 bases, and 6 bases lay outside the gene matches. Germline loops: CDR1 SGHTA, CDR2 FQGTGA. CDR3 region: CASSPTGDSNYGYTF. In DNA form, the CDR3 reads TGTGCCAGCAGCCCCACAGGGGATTCTAACTATGGCTACACCTTC.

This chain uses TRBV4-3 with TRBJ2-5, with D possibly matching TRBD1 (6 bases). Germline assignment: CDR1 LGHNA and CDR2 YSLEER. The CDR3 spans 14 residues. Deletions cut 3 bases from V and 7 bases from J, with 15 bases between. The CDR3 nucleotides are TGCGCCAGCAGCCAGGGACATGGTGAGGGGACCCAGTACTTC. Its translation is CASSQGHGEGTQYF.